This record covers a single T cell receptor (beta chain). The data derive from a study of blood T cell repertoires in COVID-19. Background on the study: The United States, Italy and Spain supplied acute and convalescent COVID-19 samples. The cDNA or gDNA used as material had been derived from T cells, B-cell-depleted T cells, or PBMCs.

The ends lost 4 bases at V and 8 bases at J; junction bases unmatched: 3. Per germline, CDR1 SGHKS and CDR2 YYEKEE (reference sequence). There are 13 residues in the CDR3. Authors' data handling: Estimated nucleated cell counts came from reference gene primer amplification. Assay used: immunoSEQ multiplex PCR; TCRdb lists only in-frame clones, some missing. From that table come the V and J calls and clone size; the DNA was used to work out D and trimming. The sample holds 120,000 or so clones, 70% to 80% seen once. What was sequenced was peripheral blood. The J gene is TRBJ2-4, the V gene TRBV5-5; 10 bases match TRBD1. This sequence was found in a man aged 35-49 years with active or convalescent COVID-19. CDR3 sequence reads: CASSPGTGDIQYF. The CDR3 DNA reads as TGTGCCAGCAGCCCCGGGACAGGGGACATTCAGTACTTC.